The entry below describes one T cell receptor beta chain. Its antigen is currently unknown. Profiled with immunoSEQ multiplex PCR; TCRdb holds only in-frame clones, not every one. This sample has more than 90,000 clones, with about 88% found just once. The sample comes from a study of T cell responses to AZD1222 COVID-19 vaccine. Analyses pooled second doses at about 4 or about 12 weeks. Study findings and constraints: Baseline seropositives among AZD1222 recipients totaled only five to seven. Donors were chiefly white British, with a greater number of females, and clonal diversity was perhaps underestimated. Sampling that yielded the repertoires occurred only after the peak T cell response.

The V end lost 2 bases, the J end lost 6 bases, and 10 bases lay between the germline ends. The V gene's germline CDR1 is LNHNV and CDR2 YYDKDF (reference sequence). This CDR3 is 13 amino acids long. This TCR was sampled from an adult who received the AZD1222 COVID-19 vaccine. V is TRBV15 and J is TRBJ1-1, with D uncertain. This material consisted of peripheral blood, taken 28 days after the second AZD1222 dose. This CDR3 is CATSRPETSEAFF. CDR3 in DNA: TGTGCCACCAGCAGACCGGAGACATCTGAAGCTTTCTTT. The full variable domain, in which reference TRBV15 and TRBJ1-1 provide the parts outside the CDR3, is DAMVIQNPRYQVTQFGKPVTLSCSQTLNHNVMYWYQQKSSQAPKLLFHYYDKDFNNEADTPDNFQSRRPNTSFCFLDIRSPGLGDTAMYLCATSRPETSEAFFGQGTRLTVV.